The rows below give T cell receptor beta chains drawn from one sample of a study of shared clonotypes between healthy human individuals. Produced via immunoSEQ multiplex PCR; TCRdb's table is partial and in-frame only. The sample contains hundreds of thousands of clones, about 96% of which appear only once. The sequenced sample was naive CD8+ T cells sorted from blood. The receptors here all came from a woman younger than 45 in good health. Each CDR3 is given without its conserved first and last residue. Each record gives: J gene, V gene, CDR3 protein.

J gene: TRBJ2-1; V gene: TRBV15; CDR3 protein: ATSTGTSGPVGYEQF
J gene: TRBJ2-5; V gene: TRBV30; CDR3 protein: AWSGGTGRETQY
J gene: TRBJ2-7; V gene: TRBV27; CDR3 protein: ASSSGGTRVSYEQY
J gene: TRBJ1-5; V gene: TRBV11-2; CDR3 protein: ASSLAGMGNQPQH
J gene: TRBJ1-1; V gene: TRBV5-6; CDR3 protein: ASSPDGGLGAF
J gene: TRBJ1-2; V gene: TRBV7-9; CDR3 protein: ASSQAGGGQGYT
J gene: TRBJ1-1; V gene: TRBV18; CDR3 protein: ASSRGGVWDTEAF
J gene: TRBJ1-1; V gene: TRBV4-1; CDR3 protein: ASSQDGRGRRDTEAF
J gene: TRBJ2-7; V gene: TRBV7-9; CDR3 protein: ASSFGGTDYEQY
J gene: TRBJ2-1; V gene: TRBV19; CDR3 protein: ASTLVGLAGVAHNEQF
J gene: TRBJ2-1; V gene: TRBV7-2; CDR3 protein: ASSSRTSGSNEQF
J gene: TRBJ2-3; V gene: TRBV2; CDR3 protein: ASSEGTSFSTDTQY
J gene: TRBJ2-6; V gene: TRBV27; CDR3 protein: ASSQDSAGANVLT
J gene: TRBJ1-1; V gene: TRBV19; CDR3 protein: ASSLAGLGTEAF
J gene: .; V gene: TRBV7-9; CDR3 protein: ASSLGLEYEQY
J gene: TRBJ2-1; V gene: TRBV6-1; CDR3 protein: ASSEDSNEQF
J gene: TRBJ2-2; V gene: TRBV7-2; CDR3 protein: ASSSGTLTGELF
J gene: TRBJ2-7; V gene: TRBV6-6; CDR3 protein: ASSMGQGGHEQY
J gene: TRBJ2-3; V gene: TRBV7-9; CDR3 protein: ASSFLASFSTDTQY
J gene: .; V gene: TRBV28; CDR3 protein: ASTSVDSSYEQY